The clone carrying this TCR beta chain was recorded once. Profiled with immunoSEQ multiplex PCR; TCRdb holds only in-frame clones, not every one. The table lists about 96,000 clones, about 92% of them singletons. With 4 bases removed from V and 8 bases from J, the gap between germline ends came to 11 bases. This CDR3 region has 13 residues. CDR1 is MNHEY and CDR2 is SMNVEV in the germline V gene (reference sequence). The sample originates from a study of control samples from healthy donors and cancer patients. The sample taken for sequencing was blood. The clonotype was recovered from a man aged 18 to 30 in good health. The chain combines TRBV27 with TRBJ1-4, with unresolved D. This chain's CDR3 is CASSSLTREKLFF. The CDR3 region has the DNA TGTGCCAGCAGTTCCCTAACACGAGAAAAACTGTTTTTT.